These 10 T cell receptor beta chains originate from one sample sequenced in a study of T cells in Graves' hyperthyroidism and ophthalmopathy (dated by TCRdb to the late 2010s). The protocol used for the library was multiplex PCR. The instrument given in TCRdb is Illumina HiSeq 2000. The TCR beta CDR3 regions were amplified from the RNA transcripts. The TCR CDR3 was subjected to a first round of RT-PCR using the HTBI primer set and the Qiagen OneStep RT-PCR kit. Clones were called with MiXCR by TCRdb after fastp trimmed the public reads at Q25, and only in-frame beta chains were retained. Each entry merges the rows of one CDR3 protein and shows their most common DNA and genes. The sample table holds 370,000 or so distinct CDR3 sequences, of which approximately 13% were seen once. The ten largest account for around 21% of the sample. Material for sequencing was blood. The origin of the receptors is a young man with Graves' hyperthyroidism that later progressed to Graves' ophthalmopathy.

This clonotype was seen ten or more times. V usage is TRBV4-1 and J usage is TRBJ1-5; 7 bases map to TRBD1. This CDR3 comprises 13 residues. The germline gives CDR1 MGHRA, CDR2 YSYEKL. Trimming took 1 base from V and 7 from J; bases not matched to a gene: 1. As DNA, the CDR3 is TGCGCCAGCAGCCAAGCGGACAGGCAGCCCCAGCATTTT. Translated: CASSQADRQPQHF.

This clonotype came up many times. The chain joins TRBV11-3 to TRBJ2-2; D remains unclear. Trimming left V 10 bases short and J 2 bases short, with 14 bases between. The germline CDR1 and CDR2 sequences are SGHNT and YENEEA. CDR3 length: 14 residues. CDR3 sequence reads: CATTPRSNTGELFF. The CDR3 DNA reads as TGTGCCACTACCCCCAGGAGTAACACCGGGGAGCTGTTTTTT.

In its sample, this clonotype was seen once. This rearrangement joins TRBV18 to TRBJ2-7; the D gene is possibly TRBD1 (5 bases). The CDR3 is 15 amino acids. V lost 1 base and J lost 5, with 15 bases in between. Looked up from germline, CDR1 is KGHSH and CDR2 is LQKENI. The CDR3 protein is CASSPQDQGFHEQYF. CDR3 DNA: TGTGCCAGCTCACCACAGGACCAGGGTTTCCACGAGCAGTACTTC.

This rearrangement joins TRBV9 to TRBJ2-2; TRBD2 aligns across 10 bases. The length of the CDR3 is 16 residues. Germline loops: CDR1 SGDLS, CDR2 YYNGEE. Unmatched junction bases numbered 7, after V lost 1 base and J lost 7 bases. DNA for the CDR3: TGTGCCAGCAGCGTACTAGCGGGGGCCCTCCACGGGGAGCTGTTTTTT. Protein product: CASSVLAGALHGELFF.

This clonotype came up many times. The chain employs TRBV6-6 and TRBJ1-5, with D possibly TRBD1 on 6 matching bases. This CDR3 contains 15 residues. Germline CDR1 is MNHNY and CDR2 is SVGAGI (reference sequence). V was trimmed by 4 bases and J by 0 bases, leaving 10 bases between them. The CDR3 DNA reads TGTGCCAGCAGTTGGGGACACCCTAGCAATCAGCCCCAGCATTTT. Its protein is CASSWGHPSNQPQHF.

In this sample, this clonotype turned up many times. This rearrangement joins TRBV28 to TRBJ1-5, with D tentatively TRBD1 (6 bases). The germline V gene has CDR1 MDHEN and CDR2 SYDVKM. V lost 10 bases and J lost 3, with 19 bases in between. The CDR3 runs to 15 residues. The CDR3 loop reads CATQPWRGSNQPQHF. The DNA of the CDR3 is TGTGCCACCCAACCTTGGAGGGGGTCCAATCAGCCCCAGCATTTT.

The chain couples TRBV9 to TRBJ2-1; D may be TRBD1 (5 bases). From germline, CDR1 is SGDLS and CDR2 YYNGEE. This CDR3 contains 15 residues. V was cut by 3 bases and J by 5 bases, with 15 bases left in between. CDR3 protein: CASSDSGATHNEQFF. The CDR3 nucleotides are TGTGCCAGCAGCGATTCTGGGGCTACCCACAATGAGCAGTTCTTC.

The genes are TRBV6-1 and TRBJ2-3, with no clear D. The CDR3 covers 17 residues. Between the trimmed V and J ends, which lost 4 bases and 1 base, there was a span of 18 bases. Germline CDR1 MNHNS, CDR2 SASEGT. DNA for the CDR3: TGTGCCAGCAGTGCGAAAAAGGTCTCTCAGGGCACAGATACGCAGTATTTT. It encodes CASSAKKVSQGTDTQYF.

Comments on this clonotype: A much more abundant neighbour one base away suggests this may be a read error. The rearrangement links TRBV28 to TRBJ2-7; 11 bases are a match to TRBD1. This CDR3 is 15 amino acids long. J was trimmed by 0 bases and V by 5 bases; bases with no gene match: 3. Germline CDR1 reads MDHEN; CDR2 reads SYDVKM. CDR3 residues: CASSDGTGGSYEQYF. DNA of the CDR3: TGTGCCAGCAGTGACGGGACAGGGGGCTCCTACGAGCAGTACTTC.

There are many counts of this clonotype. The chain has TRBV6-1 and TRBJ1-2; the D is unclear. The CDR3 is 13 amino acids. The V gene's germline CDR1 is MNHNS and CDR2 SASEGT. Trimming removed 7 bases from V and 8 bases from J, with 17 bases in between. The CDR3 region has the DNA TGTGCCAGCAAAAGATTGGGCAATGAGGGCTACACCTTC. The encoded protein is CASKRLGNEGYTF.